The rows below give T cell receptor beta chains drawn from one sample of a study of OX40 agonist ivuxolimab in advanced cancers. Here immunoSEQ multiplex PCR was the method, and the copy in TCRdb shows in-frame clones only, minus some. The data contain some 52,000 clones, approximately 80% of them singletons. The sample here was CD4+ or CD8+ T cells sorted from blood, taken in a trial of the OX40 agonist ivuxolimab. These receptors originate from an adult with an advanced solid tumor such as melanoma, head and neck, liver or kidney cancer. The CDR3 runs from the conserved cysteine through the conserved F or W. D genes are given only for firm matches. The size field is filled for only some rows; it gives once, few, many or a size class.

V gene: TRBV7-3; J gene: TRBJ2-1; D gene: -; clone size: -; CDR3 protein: CASSLILADEQFF; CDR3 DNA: TGTGCCAGCAGCTTAATACTAGCAGACGAGCAGTTCTTC
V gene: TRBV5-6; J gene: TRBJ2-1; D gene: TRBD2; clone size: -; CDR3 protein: CASTSSGGAYNEQFF; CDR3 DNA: TGTGCCAGCACCTCTAGCGGGGGCGCCTACAATGAGCAGTTCTTC
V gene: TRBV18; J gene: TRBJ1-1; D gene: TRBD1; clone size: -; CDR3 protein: CASSPGTGGPWDEAFF; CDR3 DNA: TGTGCCAGCTCACCGGGAACAGGGGGCCCCTGGGATGAAGCTTTCTTT
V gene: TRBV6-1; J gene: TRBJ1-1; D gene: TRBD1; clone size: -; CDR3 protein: CASSAPGTGTTEAFF; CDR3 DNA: TGTGCCAGCAGTGCCCCCGGGACAGGGACCACTGAAGCTTTCTTT
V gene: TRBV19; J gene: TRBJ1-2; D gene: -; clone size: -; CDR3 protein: CASSDPPNYGYTF; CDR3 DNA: TGTGCCAGTAGTGATCCACCTAACTATGGCTACACCTTC
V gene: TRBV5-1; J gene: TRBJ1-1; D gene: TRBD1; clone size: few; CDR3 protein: CASSQGANTEAFF; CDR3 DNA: TGCGCCAGCTCACAGGGGGCGAACACTGAAGCTTTCTTT
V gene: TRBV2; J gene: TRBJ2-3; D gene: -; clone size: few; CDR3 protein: CASSGQQGATDTQYF; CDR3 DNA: TGTGCCAGCAGTGGTCAACAGGGAGCTACAGATACGCAGTATTTT
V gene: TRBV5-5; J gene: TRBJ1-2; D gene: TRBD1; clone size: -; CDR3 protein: CASSSTSTGGGTYGYTF; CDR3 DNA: TGTGCCAGCAGCTCAACATCGACAGGGGGCGGCACCTATGGCTACACCTTC
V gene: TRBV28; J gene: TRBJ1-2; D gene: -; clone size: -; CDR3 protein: CASSLRGGGGYTF; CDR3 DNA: TGTGCCAGCAGTTTACGGGGGGGCGGTGGCTACACCTTC
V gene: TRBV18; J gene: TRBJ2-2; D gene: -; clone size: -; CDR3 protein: CASSPSGRGTGELFF; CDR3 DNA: TGTGCCAGCTCACCATCTGGTAGGGGAACCGGGGAGCTGTTTTTT
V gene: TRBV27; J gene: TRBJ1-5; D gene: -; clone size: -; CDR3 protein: CATGEFNQPQHF; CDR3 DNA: TGTGCCACCGGGGAGTTCAATCAGCCCCAGCATTTT
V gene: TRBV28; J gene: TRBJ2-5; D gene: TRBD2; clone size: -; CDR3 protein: CASSLGGGQETQYF; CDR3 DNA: TGTGCCAGCAGTTTAGGGGGGGGGCAAGAGACCCAGTACTTC
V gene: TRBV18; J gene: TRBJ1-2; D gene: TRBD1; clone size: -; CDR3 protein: CASSPLGRQGESYGYTF; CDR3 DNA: TGTGCCAGCTCACCACTTGGTCGCCAGGGGGAAAGCTATGGCTACACCTTC
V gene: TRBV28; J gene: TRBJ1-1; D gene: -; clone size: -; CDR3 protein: CASSLNTGAEAFF; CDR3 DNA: TGTGCCAGCAGTTTAAATACCGGGGCCGAAGCTTTCTTT
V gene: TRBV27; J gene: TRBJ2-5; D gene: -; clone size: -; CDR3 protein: CANPLTGFQETQYF; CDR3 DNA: TGTGCCAACCCATTAACAGGGTTCCAAGAGACCCAGTACTTC
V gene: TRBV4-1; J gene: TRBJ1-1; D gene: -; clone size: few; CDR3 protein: CASSQGVGYMNTEAFF; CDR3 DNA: TGCGCCAGCAGCCAAGGTGTCGGATACATGAACACTGAAGCTTTCTTT
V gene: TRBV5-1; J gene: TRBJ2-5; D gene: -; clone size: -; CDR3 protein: CASSLEETQYF; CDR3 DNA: TGCGCCAGCAGCTTAGAAGAGACCCAGTACTTC
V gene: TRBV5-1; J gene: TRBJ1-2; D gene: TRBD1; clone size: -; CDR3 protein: CASSADRAEDNYGYTF; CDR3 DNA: TGCGCCAGCAGCGCGGACAGGGCGGAGGATAACTATGGCTACACCTTC
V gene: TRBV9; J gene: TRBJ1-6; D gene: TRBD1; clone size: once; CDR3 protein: CASSARDRVASPLHF; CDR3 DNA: TGTGCCAGCAGCGCTAGGGACAGGGTGGCATCACCCCTCCACTTT
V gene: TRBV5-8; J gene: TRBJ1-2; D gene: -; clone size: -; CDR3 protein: CASSSGRGLNYGYTF; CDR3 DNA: TGTGCCAGCAGCAGCGGTCGGGGGCTTAACTATGGCTACACCTTC
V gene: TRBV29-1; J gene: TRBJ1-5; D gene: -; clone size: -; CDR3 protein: CSSPRRPSLGNQPQHF; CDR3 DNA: TGCAGCTCCCCGCGTCGGCCCTCGTTAGGAAATCAGCCCCAGCATTTT
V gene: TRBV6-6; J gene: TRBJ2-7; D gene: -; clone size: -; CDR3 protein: CASTTRRGSSYEQYF; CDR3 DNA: TGTGCCAGCACGACACGGCGGGGTAGCTCCTACGAGCAGTACTTC
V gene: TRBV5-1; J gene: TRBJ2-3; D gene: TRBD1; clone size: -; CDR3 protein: CASSLERGRDTQYF; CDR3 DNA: TGCGCCAGCAGCTTGGAGAGGGGGCGGGATACGCAGTATTTT
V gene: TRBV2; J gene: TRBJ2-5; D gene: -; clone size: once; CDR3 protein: CASSGQGQETQYF; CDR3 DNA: TGTGCCAGCAGTGGGCAGGGCCAAGAGACCCAGTACTTC
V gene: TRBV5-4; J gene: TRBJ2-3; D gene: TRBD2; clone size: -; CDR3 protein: CASSFPTSGVRTDTQYF; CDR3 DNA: TGTGCCAGCAGCTTCCCGACTAGCGGGGTACGCACAGATACGCAGTATTTT
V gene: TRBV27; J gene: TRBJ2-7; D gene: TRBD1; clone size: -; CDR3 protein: CASSPRTGTGRVEQYF; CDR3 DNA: TGTGCCAGCAGTCCAAGAACCGGGACAGGGCGGGTCGAGCAGTACTTC
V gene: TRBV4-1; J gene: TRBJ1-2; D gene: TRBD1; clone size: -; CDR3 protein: CASSQGTGVNTF; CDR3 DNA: TGCGCCAGCAGCCAAGGGACAGGGGTTAACACCTTC
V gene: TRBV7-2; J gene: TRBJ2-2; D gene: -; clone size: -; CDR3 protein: CASSPIRNRYTGELFF; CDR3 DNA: TGTGCCAGCAGCCCGATTAGGAACAGGTACACCGGGGAGCTGTTTTTT
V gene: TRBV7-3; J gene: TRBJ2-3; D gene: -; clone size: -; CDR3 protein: CASSLASSTDTQYF; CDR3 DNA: TGTGCCAGCAGCTTAGCATCCTCCACAGATACGCAGTATTTT
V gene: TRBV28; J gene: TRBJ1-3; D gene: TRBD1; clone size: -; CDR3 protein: CASSPGGALGNTIYF; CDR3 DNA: TGTGCCAGCAGTCCAGGGGGGGCTCTTGGAAACACCATATATTTT
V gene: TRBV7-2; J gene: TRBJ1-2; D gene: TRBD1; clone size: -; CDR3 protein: CASSLSAGQGRYGYTF; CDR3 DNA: TGTGCCAGCAGCTTGTCAGCCGGACAGGGTCGGTATGGCTACACCTTC
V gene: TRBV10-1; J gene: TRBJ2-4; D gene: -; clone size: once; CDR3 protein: CASSDGGLAKNIQYF; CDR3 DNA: TGCGCCAGCAGTGATGGGGGTTTGGCCAAAAACATTCAGTACTTC
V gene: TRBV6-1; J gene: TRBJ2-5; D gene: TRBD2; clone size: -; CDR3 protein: CASNMGLAGQETQYF; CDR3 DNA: TGTGCCAGCAACATGGGACTAGCGGGTCAAGAGACCCAGTACTTC
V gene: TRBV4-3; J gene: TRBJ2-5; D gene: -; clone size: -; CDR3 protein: CASSQDLGKTQYF; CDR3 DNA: TGCGCCAGCAGCCAAGATCTTGGAAAGACCCAGTACTTC
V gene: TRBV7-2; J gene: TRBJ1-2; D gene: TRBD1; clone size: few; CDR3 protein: CASSRQGQGDGYTF; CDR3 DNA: TGTGCCAGCAGCCGCCAAGGACAGGGGGATGGCTACACCTTC
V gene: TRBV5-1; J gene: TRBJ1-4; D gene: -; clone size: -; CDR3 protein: CASTSGGATNEKLFF; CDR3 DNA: TGCGCCAGCACTTCCGGGGGAGCAACTAATGAAAAACTGTTTTTT
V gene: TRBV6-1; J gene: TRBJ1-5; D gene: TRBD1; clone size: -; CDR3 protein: CASSGRTGEGNQPQHF; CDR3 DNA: TGTGCCAGCAGTGGAAGGACAGGCGAGGGCAATCAGCCCCAGCATTTT
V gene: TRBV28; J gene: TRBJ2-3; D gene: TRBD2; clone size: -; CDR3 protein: CASRGNSGRADWGDTQYF; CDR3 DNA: TGTGCCAGCAGGGGAAATAGCGGGAGGGCCGATTGGGGGGATACGCAGTATTTT
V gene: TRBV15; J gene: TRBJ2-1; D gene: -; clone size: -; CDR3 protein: CATSRTSPEMGEQFF; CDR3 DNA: TGTGCCACCAGCAGGACAAGCCCCGAAATGGGTGAGCAGTTCTTC
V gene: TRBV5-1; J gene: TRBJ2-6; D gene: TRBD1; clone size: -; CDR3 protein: CASSYGTVSGANVLTF; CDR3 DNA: TGCGCCAGCAGCTACGGGACAGTCTCTGGGGCCAACGTCCTGACTTTC
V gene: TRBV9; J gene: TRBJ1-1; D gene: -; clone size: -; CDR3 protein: CASSDARGQPNTEAFF; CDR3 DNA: TGTGCCAGCAGCGATGCCCGGGGCCAACCGAACACTGAAGCTTTCTTT
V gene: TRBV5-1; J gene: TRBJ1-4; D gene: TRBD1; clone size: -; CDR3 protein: CASSLRTGDEKLFF; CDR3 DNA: TGCGCCAGCAGCCTGAGGACAGGGGACGAAAAACTGTTTTTT
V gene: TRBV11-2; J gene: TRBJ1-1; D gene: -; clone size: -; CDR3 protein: CASSLIIPGTEAFF; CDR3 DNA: TGTGCCAGCAGCTTAATTATCCCGGGCACTGAAGCTTTCTTT
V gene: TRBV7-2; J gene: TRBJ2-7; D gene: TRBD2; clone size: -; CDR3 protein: CASRRTSGGPYEQYF; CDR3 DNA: TGTGCCAGCAGGCGGACTAGCGGAGGCCCCTACGAGCAGTACTTC
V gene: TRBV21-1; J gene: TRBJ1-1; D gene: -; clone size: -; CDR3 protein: CASSKGRVNTEAFF; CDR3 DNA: TGTGCCAGCAGCAAAGGCAGGGTGAACACTGAAGCTTTCTTT
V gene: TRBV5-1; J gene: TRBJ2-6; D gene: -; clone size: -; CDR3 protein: CASSLVASGANVLTF; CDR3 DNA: TGCGCCAGCAGCTTGGTGGCCTCTGGGGCCAACGTCCTGACTTTC
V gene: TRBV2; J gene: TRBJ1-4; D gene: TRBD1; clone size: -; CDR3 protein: CASRDRANEKLFF; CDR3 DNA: TGTGCCAGCAGGGACAGGGCTAATGAAAAACTGTTTTTT